These 2 T cell receptor beta chains were sequenced from one sample in a study of beta chain features in type 1 diabetes. Since all of the isolated RNA was reverse transcribed, expressed TCRB transcripts were what got sequenced. TCRdb's table, derived via immunoSEQ multiplex PCR, lists solely in-frame clones and lacks some. The table includes 300,000 to 350,000 clones, roughly 9% detected once. These TCRs' antigens remain unknown. Findings and limits, study-wide: Patients with Type 1 diabetes showed moderately but significantly shorter TCRB CDR3s in all four CD4+ subsets.

Material: central memory CD4+ T cells from blood. Receptor source: a young man with type 1 diabetes.

The sample holds a few counts of this clone. V and J are TRBV7-2 and TRBJ1-6, with D tentatively TRBD1 (6 bases). The germline V gene has CDR1 SGHTA and CDR2 FQGNSA. Trimming shortened V by 5 bases and J by 4 bases, and 12 bases separated the two germline ends. The CDR3 extends over 15 amino acids. The CDR3 sequence is CASSGGGNYNSPLHF. The CDR3 DNA reads TGTGCCAGCAGCGGGGGGGGCAATTATAATTCACCCCTCCACTTT.

On this clone: The sample carries other DNA sequences with the same CDR3. The V call is TRBV7-9, the J call TRBJ2-7; D is perhaps TRBD1 or TRBD2 (6 bases each). V lost 4 bases and J 0 bases, leaving 16 bases between the germline ends. CDR3 size: 16 residues. In germline, CDR1 is SEHNR, CDR2 FQNEAQ (reference sequence). The CDR3 here is CASSSSRGTLSYEQYF. The CDR3 nucleotides are TGTGCCAGCAGCTCCAGCCGGGGGACACTCTCCTACGAGCAGTACTTC.